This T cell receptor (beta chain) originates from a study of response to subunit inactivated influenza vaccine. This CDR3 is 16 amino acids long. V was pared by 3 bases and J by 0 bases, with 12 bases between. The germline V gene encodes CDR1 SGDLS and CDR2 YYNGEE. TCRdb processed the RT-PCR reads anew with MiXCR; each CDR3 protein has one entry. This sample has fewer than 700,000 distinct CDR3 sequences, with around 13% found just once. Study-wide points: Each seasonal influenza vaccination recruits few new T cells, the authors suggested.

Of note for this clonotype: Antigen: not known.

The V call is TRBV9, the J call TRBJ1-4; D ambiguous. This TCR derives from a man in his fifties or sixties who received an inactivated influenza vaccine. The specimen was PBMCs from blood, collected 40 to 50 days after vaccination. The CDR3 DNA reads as TGTGCCAGCAGCGGCGCCGCGACCGCAACTAATGAAAAACTGTTTTTT. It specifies CASSGAATATNEKLFF.